A single T cell receptor beta chain is shown here with its context. The data stem from a study of blood T cell repertoires in COVID-19. The wider study: Donors in the United States, Italy and Spain gave samples during acute or convalescent COVID-19. In each case, the material was cDNA or gDNA derived from T cells, B-cell-depleted T cells, or PBMCs.

The germline gives CDR1 LGHDT, CDR2 YNNKEL (reference sequence). The CDR3 loop spans 15 amino acids. V trimming: 3 bases; J trimming: 2 bases; junction bases outside the gene matches: 6. Authors' analysis steps: Amplified reference gene primers provided the basis for estimating nucleated cell counts. Profiling relied on immunoSEQ multiplex PCR, and the TCRdb table lists in-frame clones only, not all of them. The DNA gave D and trimming, while V, J and clone size come from that table. The top ten hold 4.5% to 7% of the sample, which has 60,000 to 90,000 clones, 65% to 85% seen once. Sequencing used peripheral blood. J is TRBJ2-7 and V is TRBV3-1 (or the pseudogene TRBV3-2); 8 nucleotides agree with TRBD2. This TCR derives from a man aged 55 to 70 with active or convalescent COVID-19. CDR3 sequence reads: CASSQGSGGPYEQYF. The CDR3 DNA is TGTGCCAGCAGCCAGGGAAGCGGGGGACCCTACGAGCAGTACTTC.